One T cell receptor beta chain is described in this entry. Its antigen is not identified. The sample comes from a study of PD-1 blockade in mismatch repair-deficient tumors. Study as a whole: Patients had eleven to twelve mismatch repair-deficient cancer types, all previously treated and progressing. Notes on the study in general: Tumor-resident clones, often undetectable pretreatment in blood, expanded then contracted after pembrolizumab.

The germline CDR1 and CDR2 sequences are MNHNY and SVGAGI (reference sequence). The V end was cut by 7 bases, the J end by 2 bases, with 9 bases between. CDR3 size: 13 residues. Mismatch repair deficiency was confirmed in all patients, by PCR or immunohistochemistry. The TCR-sequenced patients were three responders to pembrolizumab. TCRdb's table, derived via immunoSEQ multiplex PCR, lists solely in-frame clones and lacks some. This table has about 66,000 clones, approximately 82% appearing once. The sequences come from peripheral blood, collected 2 weeks after starting pembrolizumab. The chain combines TRBV6-6 with TRBJ2-4; D remains ambiguous. This receptor was identified in an adult with mismatch repair-deficient cancer. The DNA for the CDR3 is TGTGCCAGCATCTTGGGGACCAAAAACATTCAGTACTTC. This translates into CASILGTKNIQYF.